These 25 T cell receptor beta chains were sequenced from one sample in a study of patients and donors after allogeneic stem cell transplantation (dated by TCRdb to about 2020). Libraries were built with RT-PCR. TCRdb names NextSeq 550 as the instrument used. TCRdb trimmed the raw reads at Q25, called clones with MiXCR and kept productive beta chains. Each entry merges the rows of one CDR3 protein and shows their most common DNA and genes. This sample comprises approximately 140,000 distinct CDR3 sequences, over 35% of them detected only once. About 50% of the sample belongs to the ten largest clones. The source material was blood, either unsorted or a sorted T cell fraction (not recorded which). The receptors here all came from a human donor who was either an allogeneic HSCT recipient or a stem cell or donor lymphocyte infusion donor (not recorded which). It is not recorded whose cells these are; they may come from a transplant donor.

CDR3 loop: CASSSRIQGFQETQYF. The CDR3 DNA follows: TGTGCCAGCAGCTCCCGCATACAAGGGTTCCAAGAGACCCAGTACTTC. The V gene is TRBV11-2, the J gene TRBJ2-5; D not certain. The CDR3 totals 16 residues. V gave up 4 bases and J gave up 1 base, with 16 bases separating them. Germline loops: CDR1 SGHAT, CDR2 FQNNGV.

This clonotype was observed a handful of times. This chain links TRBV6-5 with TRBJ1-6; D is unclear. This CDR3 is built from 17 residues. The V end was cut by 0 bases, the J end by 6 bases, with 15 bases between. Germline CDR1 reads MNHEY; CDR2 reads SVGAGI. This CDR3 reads CASSYSGRVPLNSPLHF. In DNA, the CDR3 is TGTGCCAGCAGTTACTCCGGGAGGGTACCCCTTAATTCACCCCTCCACTTT.

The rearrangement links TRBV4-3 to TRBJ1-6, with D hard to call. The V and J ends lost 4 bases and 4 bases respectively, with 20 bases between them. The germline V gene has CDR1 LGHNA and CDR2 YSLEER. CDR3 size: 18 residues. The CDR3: CASSLTPRGSDYNSPLHF. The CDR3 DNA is TGCGCCAGCAGCCTTACTCCGCGGGGATCGGATTATAATTCACCCCTCCACTTT.

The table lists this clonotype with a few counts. In nucleotides, the CDR3 is TGTGCCAGCAGTCCCCGACCATCCTATGGCTACACCTTC. This encodes CASSPRPSYGYTF. The J gene is TRBJ1-2, the V gene TRBV28; no clear D. CDR1 and CDR2 from the germline V gene are MDHEN and SYDVKM. V was trimmed by 5 bases and J by 4 bases, leaving 11 bases between them. The CDR3 runs 13 residues.

The CDR3 here is CSGKLGLGTDTQYF. The DNA for the CDR3 is TGCAGCGGCAAGTTGGGGCTTGGCACAGATACGCAGTATTTT. V is TRBV20-1 and J is TRBJ2-3; a weak D match, TRBD1 (5 bases). Germline-derived CDR1 and CDR2 are DFQATT and SNEGSKA (reference sequence). The CDR3 consists of 14 residues.

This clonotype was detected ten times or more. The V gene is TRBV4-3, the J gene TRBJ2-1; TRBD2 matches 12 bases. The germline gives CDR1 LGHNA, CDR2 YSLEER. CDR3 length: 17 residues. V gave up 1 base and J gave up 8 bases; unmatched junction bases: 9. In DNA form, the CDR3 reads TGCGCCAGCAGCCAAGCTCTAGCGGGGGGGCGTCTCGATGAGCAGTTCTTC. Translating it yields CASSQALAGGRLDEQFF.

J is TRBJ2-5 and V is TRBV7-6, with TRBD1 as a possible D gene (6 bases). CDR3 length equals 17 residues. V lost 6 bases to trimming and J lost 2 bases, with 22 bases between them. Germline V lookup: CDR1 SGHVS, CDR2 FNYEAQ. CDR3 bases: TGTGCCAGCAGTCAGCCGCTAACAGGGTCCCAACAAGAGACCCAGTACTTC. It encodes CASSQPLTGSQQETQYF.

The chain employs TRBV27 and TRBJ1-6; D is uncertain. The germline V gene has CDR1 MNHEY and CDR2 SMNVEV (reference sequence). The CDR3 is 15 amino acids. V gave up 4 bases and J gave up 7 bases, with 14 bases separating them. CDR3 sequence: CASSSSLGANSPLHF. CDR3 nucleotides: TGTGCCAGCAGTTCCTCGCTAGGTGCAAATTCACCCCTCCACTTT.

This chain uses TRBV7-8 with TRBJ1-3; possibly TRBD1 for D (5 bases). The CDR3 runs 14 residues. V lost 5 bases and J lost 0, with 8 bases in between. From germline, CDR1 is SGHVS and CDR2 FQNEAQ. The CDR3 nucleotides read TGTGCCAGCAGCGGGACCGTCTCTGGAAACACCATATATTTT. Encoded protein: CASSGTVSGNTIYF.

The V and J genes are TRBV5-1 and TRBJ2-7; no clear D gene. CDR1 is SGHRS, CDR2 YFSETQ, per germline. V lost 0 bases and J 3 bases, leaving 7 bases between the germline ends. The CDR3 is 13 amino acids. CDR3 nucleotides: TGCGCCAGCAGCTTGGCAGGTTTCTACGAGCAGTACGTC. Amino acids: CASSLAGFYEQYV.

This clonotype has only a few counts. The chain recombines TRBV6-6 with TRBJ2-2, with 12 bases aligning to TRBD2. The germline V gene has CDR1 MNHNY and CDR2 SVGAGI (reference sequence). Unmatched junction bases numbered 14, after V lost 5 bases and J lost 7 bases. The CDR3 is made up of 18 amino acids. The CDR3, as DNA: TGTGCCAGCAGTCCGCAACCTCCCGGACTAGCGGGGAGCGGGGAGCTGTTTTTT. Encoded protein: CASSPQPPGLAGSGELFF.

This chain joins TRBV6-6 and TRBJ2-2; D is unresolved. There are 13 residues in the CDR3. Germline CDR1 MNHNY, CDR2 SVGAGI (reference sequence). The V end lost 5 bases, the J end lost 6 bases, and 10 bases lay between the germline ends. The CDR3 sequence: CASSRTDAGELFF. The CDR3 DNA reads TGTGCCAGCAGTCGAACAGATGCCGGGGAGCTGTTTTTT.

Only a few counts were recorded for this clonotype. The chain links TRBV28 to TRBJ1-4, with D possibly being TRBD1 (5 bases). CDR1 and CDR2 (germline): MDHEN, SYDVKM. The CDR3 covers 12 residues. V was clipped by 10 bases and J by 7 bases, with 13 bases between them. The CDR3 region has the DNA TGTGCCACGGGAGGGGTCGGTGAAAAACTGTTTTTT. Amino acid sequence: CATGGVGEKLFF.

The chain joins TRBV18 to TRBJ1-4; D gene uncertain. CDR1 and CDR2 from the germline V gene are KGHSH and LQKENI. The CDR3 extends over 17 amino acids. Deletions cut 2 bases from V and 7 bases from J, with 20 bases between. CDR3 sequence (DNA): TGTGCCAGCTCACCAAATTGGACGTCCATAATGGGTGAAAAACTGTTTTTT. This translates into CASSPNWTSIMGEKLFF.

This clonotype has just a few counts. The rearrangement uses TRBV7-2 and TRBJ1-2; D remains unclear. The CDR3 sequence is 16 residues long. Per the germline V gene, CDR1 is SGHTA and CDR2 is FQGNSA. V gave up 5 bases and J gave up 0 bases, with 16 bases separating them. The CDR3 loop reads CASSPSWNAPNYGYTF. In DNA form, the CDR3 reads TGTGCCAGCAGCCCCTCATGGAACGCTCCTAACTATGGCTACACCTTC.

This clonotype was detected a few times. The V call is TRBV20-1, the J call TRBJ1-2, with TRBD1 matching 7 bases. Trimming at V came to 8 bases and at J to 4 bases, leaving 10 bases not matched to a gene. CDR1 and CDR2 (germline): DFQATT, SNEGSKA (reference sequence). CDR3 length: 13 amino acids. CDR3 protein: CSPRGGEGYGYTF. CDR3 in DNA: TGCAGTCCCAGGGGGGGCGAGGGCTATGGCTACACCTTC.

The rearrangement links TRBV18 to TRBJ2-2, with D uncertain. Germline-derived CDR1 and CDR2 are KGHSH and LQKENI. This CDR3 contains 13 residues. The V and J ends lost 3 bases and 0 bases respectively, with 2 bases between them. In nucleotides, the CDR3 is TGTGCCAGCTCACCCCCGAACACCGGGGAGCTGTTTTTT. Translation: CASSPPNTGELFF.

The CDR3 DNA sequence: TGTGCCATCAGGGCTAGCGGTTCCACAGATACGCAGTATTTT. This encodes CAIRASGSTDTQYF. The chain is built from TRBV10-3 and TRBJ2-3, with TRBD2 matching over 7 bases. Germline values: CDR1 ENHRY, CDR2 SYGVKD. The CDR3 spans 14 residues. After removal of 6 bases from V and 2 bases from J, the junction contained 5 bases not matched to a gene.

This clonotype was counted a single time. The DNA of the CDR3 is TGTGCCATCAGTGGACGCTACAATGAGCAGTTCTTC. Protein product: CAISGRYNEQFF. This rearrangement joins TRBV10-3 to TRBJ2-1, with D unclear. The germline V and J ends were trimmed by 4 bases and 3 bases, with 4 bases remaining between them. Germline CDR1 ENHRY, CDR2 SYGVKD. The CDR3 covers 12 residues.

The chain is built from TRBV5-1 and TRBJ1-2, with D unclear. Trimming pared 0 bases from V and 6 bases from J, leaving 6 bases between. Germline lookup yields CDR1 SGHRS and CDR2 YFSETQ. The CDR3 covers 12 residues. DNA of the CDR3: TGCGCCAGCAGCTTGGTCAGCGATGGCTACACCTTC. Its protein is CASSLVSDGYTF.

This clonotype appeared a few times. The CDR3 reads CASSLETGRGRDTQYF. The DNA for the CDR3 is TGCGCCAGCAGCTTGGAGACAGGCAGGGGAAGAGATACGCAGTATTTT. The chain has TRBV5-1 and TRBJ2-3; D may be TRBD1 (6 bases). CDR3 size: 16 residues. The germline V gene has CDR1 SGHRS and CDR2 YFSETQ. Trimming shortened V by 0 bases and J by 5 bases, and 16 bases separated the two germline ends.

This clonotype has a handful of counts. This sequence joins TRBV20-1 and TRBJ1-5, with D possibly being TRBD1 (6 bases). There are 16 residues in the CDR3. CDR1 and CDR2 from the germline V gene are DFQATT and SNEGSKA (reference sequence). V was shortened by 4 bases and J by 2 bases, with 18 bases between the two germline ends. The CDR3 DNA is TGCAGTGCTAAGGAAGGCGGGACATCAGGCAATCAGCCCCAGCATTTT. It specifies CSAKEGGTSGNQPQHF.

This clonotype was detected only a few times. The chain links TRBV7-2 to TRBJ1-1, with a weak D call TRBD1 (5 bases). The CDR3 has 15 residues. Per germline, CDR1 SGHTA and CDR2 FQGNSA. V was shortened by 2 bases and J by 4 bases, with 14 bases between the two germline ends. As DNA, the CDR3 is TGTGCCAGCAGCTTAATGGTAATGGGGGGCACTGAAGCTTTCTTT. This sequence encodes CASSLMVMGGTEAFF.

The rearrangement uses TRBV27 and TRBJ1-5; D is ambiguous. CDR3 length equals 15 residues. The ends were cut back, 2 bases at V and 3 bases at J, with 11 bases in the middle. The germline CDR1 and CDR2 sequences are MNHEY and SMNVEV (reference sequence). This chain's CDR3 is CASSLTSLDNQPQHF. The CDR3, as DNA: TGTGCCAGCAGTTTAACCAGTTTGGACAATCAGCCCCAGCATTTT.

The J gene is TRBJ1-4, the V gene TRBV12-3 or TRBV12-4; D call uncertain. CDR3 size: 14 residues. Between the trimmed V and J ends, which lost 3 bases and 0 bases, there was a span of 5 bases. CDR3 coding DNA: TGTGCCAGCAGTTTTCGGGCAACTAATGAAAAACTGTTTTTT. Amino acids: CASSFRATNEKLFF.